This T cell receptor (beta chain) originates from a study of brain metastases from non-small cell lung cancer (dated by TCRdb to about 2019). About the investigation overall: The immune microenvironment of paired resected primary tumors and brain metastases from non-small-cell lung cancer patients was profiled.

About this clone: It has no known antigen specificity. Nothing much larger sits one base from this clone, and base qualities are not available.

The CDR3 numbers 13 residues from cysteine through phenylalanine. This entry keeps only the CDR3 DNA: 39 bases, framed from base 1. Broad study findings and their caveats: T-cell infiltration was lower in brain metastases than in primary tumors (P < 0.001). T-cell clones appeared expanded in around two thirds of brain metastases relative to the matched primary tumors. TCR repertoires were found to be largely shared between paired brain metastases and primary tumors, although sparse T-cell densities were observed in the brain metastases.

The cohort was made up of a few dozen patients with surgically resected non-small-cell lung cancer, each of whom had both a primary tumor specimen and a brain metastasis specimen. The tumor specimens consisted of archival formalin-fixed, paraffin-embedded tissues. The library was produced with the immunoSEQ multiplex PCR assay. Alongside a 770-gene immune expression panel, the team sequenced the T-cell receptor beta chain repertoire. The immuneACCESS repertoire file appears here via TCRdb, limited to in-frame rearrangements. These files lack a portion of the clones; in checked studies, under half of the deficit traces to unresolved V genes, and the cause of the others is not known. The sample yields around 8,000 clones; around 85% were counted once. Clones ranked in the top ten supply roughly 4% of the sample.

The receptor was isolated from a donor over 35 with non-small cell lung cancer. The V gene is TRBV21-1 and the J gene is TRBJ1-4. TRBV21-1 is listed as a pseudogene. Sequencing used primary lung tumor tissue. The cell subset or site label corresponds to: primary lung tumor paired with brain metastasis. The DNA sequence reads TGTGCCAGCAGCAAAGCCGAGAATGAAAAACTGTTTTTT. Its amino acids are CASSKAENEKLFF.